This T cell receptor (beta chain) was sequenced during a study of CD8 T cells in ankylosing spondylitis. General study results and limits: Those disease-linked clones were CD8+; they were also relatively rare in peripheral blood. Some of the motif variants had earlier been found in reactive arthritis patients' fluid and blood. Disease-associated clones were reportedly significantly overrepresented in matched ankylosing spondylitis synovial fluid. Ankylosing spondylitis blood seemed to carry a telltale TCR beta motif made of roughly 8 highly homologous variants.

By quantitative 5'-RACE with molecular barcodes, the TCR beta libraries were made. TCRdb reanalysed the 5' RACE reads using MiXCR and keeps one entry per CDR3 protein. The data show hundreds of thousands of distinct CDR3 sequences, approximately 12% seen once. The CDR3 loop spans 13 amino acids. The germline V gene has CDR1 MNHEY and CDR2 SVGEGT. V shed 6 bases and J shed 14 bases, with 17 bases lying between them. This clonotype came up a few times. Its antigen is currently unknown. The sequenced sample was blood, either unsorted or a sorted T cell fraction (not recorded which). The J gene is TRBJ1-6, the V gene TRBV6-2 or TRBV6-3, with D unclear. The clonotype was recovered from a male donor with ankylosing spondylitis. The CDR3 DNA is TGTGCCAGCAGCAGTTCCTTAGATTGGACCCTCCACTTT. Amino acid sequence: CASSSSLDWTLHF.